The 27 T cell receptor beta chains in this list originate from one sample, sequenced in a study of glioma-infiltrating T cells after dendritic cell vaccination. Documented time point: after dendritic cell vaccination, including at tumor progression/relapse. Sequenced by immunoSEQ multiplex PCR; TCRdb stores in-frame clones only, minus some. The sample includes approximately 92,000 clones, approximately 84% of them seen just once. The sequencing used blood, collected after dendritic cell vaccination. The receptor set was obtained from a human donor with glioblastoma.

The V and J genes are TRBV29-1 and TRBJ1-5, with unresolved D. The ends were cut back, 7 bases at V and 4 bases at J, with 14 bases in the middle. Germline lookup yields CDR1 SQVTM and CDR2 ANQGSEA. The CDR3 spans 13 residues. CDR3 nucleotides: TGCAGCGCCCTGGTGGAGTTAAATCAGCCCCAGCATTTT. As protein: CSALVELNQPQHF.

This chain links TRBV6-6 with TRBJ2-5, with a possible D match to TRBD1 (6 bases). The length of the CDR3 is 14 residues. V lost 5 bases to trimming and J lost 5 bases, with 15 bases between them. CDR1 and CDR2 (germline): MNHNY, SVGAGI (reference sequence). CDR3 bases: TGTGCCAGCAGTCAAAACAGGGTAGGGGAGACCCAGTACTTC. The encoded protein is CASSQNRVGETQYF.

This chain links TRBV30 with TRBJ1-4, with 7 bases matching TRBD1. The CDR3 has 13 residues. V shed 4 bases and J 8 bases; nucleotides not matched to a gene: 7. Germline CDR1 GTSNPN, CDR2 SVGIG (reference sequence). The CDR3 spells CAWTPRGWEKLFF. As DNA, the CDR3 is TGTGCCTGGACCCCCAGGGGGTGGGAAAAACTGTTTTTT. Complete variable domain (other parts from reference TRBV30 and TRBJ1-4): SQTIHQWPATLVQPVGSPLSLECTVEGTSNPNLYWYRQAAGRGLQLLFYSVGIGQISSEVPQNLSASRPQDRQFILSSKKLLLSDSGFYLCAWTPRGWEKLFFGSGTQLSVL.

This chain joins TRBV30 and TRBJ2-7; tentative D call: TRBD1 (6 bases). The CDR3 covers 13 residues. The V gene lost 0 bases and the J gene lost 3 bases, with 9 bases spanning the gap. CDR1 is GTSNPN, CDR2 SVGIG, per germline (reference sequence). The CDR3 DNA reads TGTGCCTGGAGTGTAGACAGGTACTACGAGCAGTACTTC. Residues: CAWSVDRYYEQYF.

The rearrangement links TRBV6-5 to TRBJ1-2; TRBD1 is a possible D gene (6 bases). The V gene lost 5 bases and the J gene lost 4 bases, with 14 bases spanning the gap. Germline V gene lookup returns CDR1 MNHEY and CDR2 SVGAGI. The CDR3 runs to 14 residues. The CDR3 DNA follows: TGTGCCAGCAGTCGCCAGGGACACCGCTATGGCTACACCTTC. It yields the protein CASSRQGHRYGYTF.

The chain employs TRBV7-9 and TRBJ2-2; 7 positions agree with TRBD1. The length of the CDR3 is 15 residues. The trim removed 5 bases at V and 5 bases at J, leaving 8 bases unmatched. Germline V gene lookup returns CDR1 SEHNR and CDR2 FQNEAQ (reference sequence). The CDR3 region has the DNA TGTGCCAGCAGCCCCGACAGGGACGGTACCGGGGAGCTGTTTTTT. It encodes CASSPDRDGTGELFF.

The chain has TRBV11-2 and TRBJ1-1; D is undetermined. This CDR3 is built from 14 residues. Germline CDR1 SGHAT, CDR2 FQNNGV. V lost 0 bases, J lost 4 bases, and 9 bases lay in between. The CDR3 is CASSLDWQITEAFF. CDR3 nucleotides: TGTGCCAGCAGCTTAGATTGGCAGATCACTGAAGCTTTCTTT.

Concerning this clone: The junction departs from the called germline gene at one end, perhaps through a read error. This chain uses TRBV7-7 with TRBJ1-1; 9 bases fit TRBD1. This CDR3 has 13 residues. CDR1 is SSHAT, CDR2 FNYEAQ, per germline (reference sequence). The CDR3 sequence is CASSQTGGTEAFF. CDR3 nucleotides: TGTGCTAGCAGTCAGACAGGGGGCACTGAAGCTTTCTTT.

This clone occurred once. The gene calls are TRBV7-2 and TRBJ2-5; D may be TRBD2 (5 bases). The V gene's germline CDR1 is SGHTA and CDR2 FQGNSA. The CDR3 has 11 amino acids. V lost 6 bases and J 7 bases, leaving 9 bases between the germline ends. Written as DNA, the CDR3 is TGTGCCAGCAGTTACAGCGGGACCCAGTACTTC. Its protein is CASSYSGTQYF.

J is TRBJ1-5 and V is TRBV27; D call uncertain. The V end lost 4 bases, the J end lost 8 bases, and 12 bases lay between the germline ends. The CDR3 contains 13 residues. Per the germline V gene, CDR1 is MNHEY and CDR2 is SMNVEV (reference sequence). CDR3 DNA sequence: TGTGCCAGCAGTTACGGGGTTCTCGAGCCCCAGCATTTT. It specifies CASSYGVLEPQHF.

This CDR3 is CASSLKGWSGRAFHNEQFF. Here the CDR3 DNA reads TGTGCCAGCAGTTTAAAGGGGTGGAGCGGGAGGGCCTTCCACAATGAGCAGTTCTTC. The chain recombines TRBV28 with TRBJ2-1; TRBD2 agrees at 10 bases. Unmatched junction bases numbered 15, after V lost 2 bases and J lost 5 bases. The CDR3 totals 19 residues. Germline CDR1 and CDR2: MDHEN and SYDVKM.

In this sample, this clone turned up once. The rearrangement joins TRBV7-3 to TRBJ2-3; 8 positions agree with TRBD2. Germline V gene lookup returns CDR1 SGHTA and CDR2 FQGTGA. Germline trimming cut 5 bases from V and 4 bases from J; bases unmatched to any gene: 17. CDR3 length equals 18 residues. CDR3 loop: CASSPGTSLTPRADTQYF. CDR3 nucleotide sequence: TGTGCCAGCAGCCCCGGGACTAGTCTAACCCCCCGGGCAGATACGCAGTATTTT. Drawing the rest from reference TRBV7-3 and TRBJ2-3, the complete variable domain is GAGVSQTPSNKVTEKGKYVELRCDPISGHTALYWYRQSLGQGPEFLIYFQGTGAADDSGLPNDRFFAVRPEGSVSTLKIQRTERGDSAVYLCASSPGTSLTPRADTQYFGPGTRLTVL.

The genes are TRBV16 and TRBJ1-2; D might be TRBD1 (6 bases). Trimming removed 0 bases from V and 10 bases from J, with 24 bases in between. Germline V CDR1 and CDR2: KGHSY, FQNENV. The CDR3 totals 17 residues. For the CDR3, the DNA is TGTGCCAGCAGCCAATCTACAGGGTCGGTTCCTCGGGGGGACTACACCTTC. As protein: CASSQSTGSVPRGDYTF. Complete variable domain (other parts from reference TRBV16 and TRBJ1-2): GEEVAQTPKHLVRGEGQKAKLYCAPIKGHSYVFWYQQVLKNEFKFLISFQNENVFDETGMPKERFSAKCLPNSPCSLEIQATKLEDSAVYFCASSQSTGSVPRGDYTFGSGTRLTVV.

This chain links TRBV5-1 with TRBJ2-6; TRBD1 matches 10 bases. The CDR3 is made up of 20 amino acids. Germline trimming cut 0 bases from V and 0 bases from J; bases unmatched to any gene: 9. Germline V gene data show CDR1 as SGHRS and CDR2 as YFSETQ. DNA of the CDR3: TGCGCCAGCAGCTTGGGTCCGCGTGGGGACAGGGGCTCTGGGGCCAACGTCCTGACTTTC. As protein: CASSLGPRGDRGSGANVLTF. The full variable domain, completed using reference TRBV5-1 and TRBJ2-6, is KAGVTQTPRYLIKTRGQQVTLSCSPISGHRSVSWYQQTPGQGLQFLFEYFSETQRNKGNFPGRFSGRQFSNSRSEMNVSTLELGDSALYLCASSLGPRGDRGSGANVLTFGAGSRLTVL.

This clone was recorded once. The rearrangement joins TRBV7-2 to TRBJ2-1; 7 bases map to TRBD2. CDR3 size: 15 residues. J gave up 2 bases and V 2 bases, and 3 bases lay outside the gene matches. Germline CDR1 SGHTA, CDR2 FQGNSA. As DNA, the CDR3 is TGTGCCAGCAGCTTATCTAGCGGAACCTACAATGAGCAGTTCTTC. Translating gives CASSLSSGTYNEQFF.

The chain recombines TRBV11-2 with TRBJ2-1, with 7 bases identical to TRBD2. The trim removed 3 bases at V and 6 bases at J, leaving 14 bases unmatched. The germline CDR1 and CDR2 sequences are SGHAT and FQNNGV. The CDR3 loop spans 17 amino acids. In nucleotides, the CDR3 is TGTGCCAGCAGCTTGCGTTTATGGACTAGAGGGTCCAATGAGCAGTTCTTC. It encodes CASSLRLWTRGSNEQFF.

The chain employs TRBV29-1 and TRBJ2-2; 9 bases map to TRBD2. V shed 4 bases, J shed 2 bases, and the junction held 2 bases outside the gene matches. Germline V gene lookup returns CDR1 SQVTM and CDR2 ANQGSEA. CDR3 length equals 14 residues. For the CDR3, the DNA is TGCAGCGTTGTTAGCGGGAGAAACACCGGGGAGCTGTTTTTT. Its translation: CSVVSGRNTGELFF.

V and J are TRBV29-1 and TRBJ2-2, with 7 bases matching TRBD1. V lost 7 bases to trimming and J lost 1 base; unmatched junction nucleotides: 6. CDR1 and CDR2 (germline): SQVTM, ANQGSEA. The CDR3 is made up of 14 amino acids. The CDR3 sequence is CSGKTGRNTGELFF. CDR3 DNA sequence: TGCAGCGGTAAGACAGGGAGGAACACCGGGGAGCTGTTTTTT.

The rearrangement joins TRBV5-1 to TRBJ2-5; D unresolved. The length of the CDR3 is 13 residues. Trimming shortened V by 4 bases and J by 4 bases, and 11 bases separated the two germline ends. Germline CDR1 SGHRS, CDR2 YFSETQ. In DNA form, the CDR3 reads TGCGCCAGCAGCACGCCCCCCGGAGAGACCCAGTACTTC. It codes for CASSTPPGETQYF.

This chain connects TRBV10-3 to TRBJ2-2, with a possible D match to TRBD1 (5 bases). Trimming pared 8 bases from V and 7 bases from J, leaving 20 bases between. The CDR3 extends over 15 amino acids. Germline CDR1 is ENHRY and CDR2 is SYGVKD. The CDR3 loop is CAIGPAGNQGGELFF. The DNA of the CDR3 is TGTGCCATCGGGCCAGCAGGGAATCAAGGCGGGGAGCTGTTTTTT.

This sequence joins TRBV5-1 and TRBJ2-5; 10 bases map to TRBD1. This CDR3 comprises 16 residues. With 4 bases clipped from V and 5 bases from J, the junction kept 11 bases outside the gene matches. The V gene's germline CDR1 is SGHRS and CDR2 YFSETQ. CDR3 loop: CASSPHPDRGGETQYF. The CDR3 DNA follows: TGCGCCAGCAGCCCCCACCCGGACAGGGGGGGGGAGACCCAGTACTTC.

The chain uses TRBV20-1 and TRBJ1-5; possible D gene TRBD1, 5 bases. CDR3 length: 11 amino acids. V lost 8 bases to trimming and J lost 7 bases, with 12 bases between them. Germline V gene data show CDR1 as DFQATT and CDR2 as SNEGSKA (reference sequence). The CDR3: CSTGGVQPQHF. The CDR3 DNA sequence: TGCAGTACGGGGGGGGTACAGCCCCAGCATTTT.

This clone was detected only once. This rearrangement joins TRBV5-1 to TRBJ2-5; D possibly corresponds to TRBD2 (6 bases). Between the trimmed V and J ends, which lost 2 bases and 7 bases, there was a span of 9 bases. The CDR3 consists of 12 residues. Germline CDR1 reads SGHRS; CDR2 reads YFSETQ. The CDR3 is CASSFLGGTQYF. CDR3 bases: TGCGCCAGCAGCTTCCTGGGGGGGACCCAGTACTTC.

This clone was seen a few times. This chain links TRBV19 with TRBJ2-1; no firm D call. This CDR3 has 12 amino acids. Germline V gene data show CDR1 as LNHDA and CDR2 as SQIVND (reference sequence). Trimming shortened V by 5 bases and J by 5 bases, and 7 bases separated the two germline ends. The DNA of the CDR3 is TGTGCCAGTAGTCCTCTAGACAATGAGCAGTTCTTC. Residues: CASSPLDNEQFF. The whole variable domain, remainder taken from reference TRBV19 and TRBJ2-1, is DGGITQSPKYLFRKEGQNVTLSCEQNLNHDAMYWYRQDPGQGLRLIYYSQIVNDFQKGDIAEGYSVSREKKESFPLTVTSAQKNPTAFYLCASSPLDNEQFFGPGTRLTVL.

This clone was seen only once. The CDR3 bases are TGTGCCAGCAGGGGTTGGACAGGGAATGAGCAGTTCTTC. Translated, it gives CASRGWTGNEQFF. The rearrangement joins TRBV2 to TRBJ2-1; the match to TRBD1 covers 8 bases. This CDR3 has 13 amino acids. V lost 6 bases to trimming and J lost 7 bases; unmatched junction nucleotides: 5. The V gene's germline CDR1 is SNHLY and CDR2 FYNNEI.

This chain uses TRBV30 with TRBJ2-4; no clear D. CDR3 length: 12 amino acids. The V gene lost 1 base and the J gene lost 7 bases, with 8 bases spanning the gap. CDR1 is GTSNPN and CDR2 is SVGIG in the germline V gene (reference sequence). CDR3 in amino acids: CAWSALANIQYF. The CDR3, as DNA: TGTGCCTGGAGTGCGTTAGCCAACATTCAGTACTTC.

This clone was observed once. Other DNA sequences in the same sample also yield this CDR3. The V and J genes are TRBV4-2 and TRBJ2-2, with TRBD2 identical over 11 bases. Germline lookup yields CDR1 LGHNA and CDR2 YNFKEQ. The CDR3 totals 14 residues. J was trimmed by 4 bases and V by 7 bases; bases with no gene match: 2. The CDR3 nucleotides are TGTGCCAGCACGACTAGCGGGACCACCGGGGAGCTGTTTTTT. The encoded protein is CASTTSGTTGELFF.